This entry describes one T cell receptor beta chain. This entry is derived from a study of early T cells in non-severe SARS-CoV-2 infection. The ends were cut back, 7 bases at V and 4 bases at J, with 21 bases in the middle. This CDR3 is 16 amino acids long. CDR1 and CDR2 from the germline V gene are SGHAT and FQDESV (reference sequence). Individual cDNA molecules carried attached unique molecular identifiers. TCRdb reprocessed the 5' RACE reads with MiXCR, giving one entry per CDR3 protein. The data contain some 96,000 distinct CDR3 sequences, approximately 11% of them singletons. The sample consisted of whole blood, taken at baseline. This clonotype originated in an adult who was a healthcare worker with PCR-confirmed SARS-CoV-2 infection or an uninfected control (not recorded which). The gene calls are TRBV11-1 and TRBJ2-3; D tentatively reads TRBD1 or TRBD2 (6 bases each). CDR3 DNA: TGTGCCAGCATGCAGAGGGGGACTGCTAATGCAGATACGCAGTATTTT. This codes for CASMQRGTANADTQYF.